These 16 T cell receptor beta chains came from one sample sequenced in a study of T cells in women clearing cervical HPV infection. Assay used: immunoSEQ multiplex PCR; TCRdb lists only in-frame clones, some missing. This table lists about 34,000 clones. Sequencing was done on a sample of blood buffy coat. Every receptor here comes from a woman between 18 and 75 years old with a cervical HPV16 infection that either progressed to CIN3+ or cleared (not recorded which).

Points on this clone: The missing CDR3 end, 3 residues past where the read stops, is filled in from the germline J gene. This chain joins TRBV5-1 and TRBJ2-7; tentative D call: TRBD1 (5 bases). This CDR3 is built from 13 residues. V lost 2 bases, J lost 5 bases, and 11 bases lay in between. Germline CDR1 reads SGHRS; CDR2 reads YFSETQ. The covered CDR3 bases are TGCGCCAGCAGCTTAGGGGAAGAAGACGAG. Its protein product is CASSLGEEDE. The CDR3 as a whole reads CASSLGEEDEQYF.

In regard to this clone: Coverage ceases 3 residues before the CDR3 finishes, and the germline J gene fills in the end. The chain recombines TRBV18 with TRBJ2-3, with unresolved D. The CDR3 loop spans 16 amino acids. Germline-derived CDR1 and CDR2 are KGHSH and LQKENI. The ends were cut back, 0 bases at V and 1 base at J, with 11 bases in the middle. The chain's CDR3 is CASSPPGIAGTDTQYF. The covered CDR3 bases are TGTGCCAGCTCACCACCAGGAATAGCTGGCACAGATACG.

A remark on this clone: The CDR3 end lies 3 residues beyond the end of the read and is filled in from the germline J gene. V and J are TRBV6-2 or TRBV6-3 and TRBJ2-2; TRBD2 matches at 10 bases. The germline V gene encodes CDR1 MNHEY and CDR2 SVGEGT. The CDR3 spans 15 residues. The V and J ends lost 5 bases and 4 bases, in that order; junction bases with no gene match: 4. The CDR3 spells CASSGTSASTGELFF. The covered CDR3 bases are TGTGCCAGCAGTGGGACTAGCGCTAGCACCGGGGAG.

Details on this clone: The CDR3 is cut off 3 residues early in the read; its end comes from the germline J gene. V is TRBV18 and J is TRBJ2-7; D is possibly TRBD2 (5 bases). This CDR3 spans 14 amino acids. V lost 3 bases, J lost 1 base, and 10 bases lay in between. CDR1 KGHSH and CDR2 LQKENI come from the germline V gene. The CDR3 loop reads CASSPSAASYEQYF. CDR3 DNA (partial): TGTGCCAGCTCACCTAGCGCTGCTTCCTACGAG.

With regard to this clone: The CDR3 is cut off 3 residues early in the read; its end comes from the germline J gene. The chain recombines TRBV7-2 with TRBJ2-2; a possible D gene is TRBD1 (5 bases). CDR3 size: 15 residues. Germline V CDR1 and CDR2: SGHTA, FQGNSA. The CDR3 DNA, read in part, is TGTGCCAGCAGCTTAACAAGCTCTGGGGCCAACGTG. Protein sequence: CASSLTSSGANV. The entire CDR3 sequence reads CASSLTSSGANVLFF.

Regarding this clone: The read terminates 3 residues ahead of where the CDR3 ends, so the germline J gene completes it. The rearrangement uses TRBV7-3 and TRBJ1-1, with a possible D match to TRBD1 (5 bases). This CDR3 is 13 amino acids long. CDR1 SGHTA and CDR2 FQGTGA come from the germline V gene. Incomplete CDR3 DNA: TGTGCCAGCAGCTTAATGGGGCTGGGGGAA. Protein sequence: CASSLMGLGE. The entire CDR3 reads CASSLMGLGEAFF. Supplemented by reference TRBV7-3 and TRBJ1-1, the full variable domain reads GAGVSQTPSNKVTEKGKYVELRCDPISGHTALYWYRQSLGQGPEFLIYFQGTGAADDSGLPNDRFFAVRPEGSVSTLKIQRTERGDSAVYLCASSLMGLGEAFFGQGTRLTVV.

Concerning this clone: From the germline J gene comes the end of the CDR3, since the read stops 3 residues before it. This chain joins TRBV18 and TRBJ2-1; the D gene is possibly TRBD1 (6 bases). Germline V gene lookup returns CDR1 KGHSH and CDR2 LQKENI. This CDR3 contains 15 residues. The V and J ends lost 4 bases and 4 bases respectively, with 14 bases between them. Partial CDR3 DNA: TGTGCCAGCTCACGACAGGTCGCCTTATACAATGAG. Its translation: CASSRQVALYNE. The complete CDR3 reads CASSRQVALYNEQFF.

On this clone: The read ends 3 residues early relative to the CDR3; the germline J gene fills the gap. The chain carries TRBV18 and TRBJ2-3; D is unresolved. The CDR3 sequence is 12 residues long. Germline V gene data show CDR1 as KGHSH and CDR2 as LQKENI. The CDR3 sequence: CASSPQRETQYF. CDR3 bases read: TGTGCCAGCTCACCACAGCGAGAGACG.

On this clone itself: The read finishes 3 residues shy of the CDR3 end, and the germline J gene is used to complete it. The V gene is TRBV29-1, the J gene TRBJ2-1; D ambiguous. The V and J ends lost 7 bases and 4 bases respectively, with 5 bases between them. Looked up from germline, CDR1 is SQVTM and CDR2 is ANQGSEA. The CDR3 totals 10 residues. CDR3 loop: CSARYNEQFF. The CDR3 DNA, read in part, is TGCAGCGCCCGTTACAATGAG.

Regarding this clone: The read ends 3 residues shy of where the CDR3 ends; the end is completed using the germline J gene. This chain uses TRBV6-1 with TRBJ1-5, with D unclear. Germline loops: CDR1 MNHNS, CDR2 SASEGT. The CDR3 sequence is 15 residues long. Between the trimmed V and J ends, which lost 2 bases and 2 bases, there was a span of 10 bases. The CDR3 spells CASSEHGPGNQPQHF. CDR3 bases read: TGTGCCAGCAGTGAACATGGGCCCGGCAATCAGCCC.

As regards this clone: The read ends 3 residues before the CDR3 terminus; that terminus is restored from the germline J gene. The chain couples TRBV7-2 to TRBJ1-6; a possible D gene is TRBD1 (6 bases). Germline lookup yields CDR1 SGHTA and CDR2 FQGNSA. The V gene lost 1 base and the J gene lost 9 bases, with 13 bases spanning the gap. This CDR3 has 15 amino acids. CDR3: CASSLGSRGLSPLHF. Incomplete CDR3 DNA: TGTGCCAGCAGCTTAGGATCCAGGGGCCTTTCACCC.

A remark on this clone: The read terminates 3 residues before the CDR3 end, so the remaining end is supplied by the germline J gene. The chain is built from TRBV5-1 and TRBJ2-1; D possibly corresponds to TRBD1 (6 bases). With 7 bases removed from V and 9 bases from J, the gap between germline ends came to 14 bases. This CDR3 is 12 amino acids long. CDR1 and CDR2 (germline): SGHRS, YFSETQ. CDR3 sequence: CASGTGTIEQFF. The CDR3 DNA, read in part, is TGCGCCAGCGGTACAGGGACGATTGAG.

With respect to this clone: The read finishes 3 residues shy of the CDR3 end, and the germline J gene is used to complete it. The chain is built from TRBV28 and TRBJ1-2, with D possibly being TRBD1 (6 bases). The V end lost 4 bases, the J end lost 5 bases, and 20 bases lay between the germline ends. The germline V gene has CDR1 MDHEN and CDR2 SYDVKM. CDR3 length equals 16 residues. The sequenced part of the CDR3 DNA is TGTGCCAGCAGTTATACCACAGGGTCGGGAGAATATGGC. Amino acids: CASSYTTGSGEYG. The CDR3 reads in full as CASSYTTGSGEYGYTF.

Note on this clone: Read coverage stops 3 residues before the CDR3 terminus; the germline J gene supplies the remainder. The gene calls are TRBV7-2 and TRBJ2-7; 7 positions match TRBD1. The germline V gene encodes CDR1 SGHTA and CDR2 FQGNSA. V shed 1 base, J shed 4 bases, and the junction held 4 bases outside the gene matches. CDR3 size: 14 residues. The chain's CDR3 is CASSLVQGEYEQYF. The sequenced part of the CDR3 DNA is TGTGCCAGCAGCTTAGTGCAGGGGGAATACGAG.

As regards this clone: The CDR3 goes on 3 residues after the read ends, and that part is filled in from the germline J gene. This chain joins TRBV7-9 and TRBJ1-3; the D is unclear. CDR1 is SEHNR and CDR2 is FQNEAQ in the germline V gene (reference sequence). V lost 3 bases and J lost 0, with 6 bases in between. The CDR3 extends over 14 amino acids. The sequenced part of the CDR3 DNA is TGTGCCAGCAGCTTGTCTAGCTCTGGAAACACC. It codes for CASSLSSSGNT. The entire CDR3 protein reads CASSLSSSGNTIYF.

Comment on this clone: The read ends 3 residues before the CDR3 terminus; that terminus is restored from the germline J gene. V is TRBV6-2 or TRBV6-3 and J is TRBJ2-1; TRBD1 matches at 8 bases. Looked up from germline, CDR1 is MNHEY and CDR2 is SVGEGT. The CDR3 sequence is 14 residues long. With V trimmed by 7 bases and J by 8 bases, 10 bases remained unmatched. CDR3 amino acids: CASTRRSGGDEQFF. The sequenced CDR3 bases are TGTGCCAGCACCCGGAGGTCAGGGGGCGATGAG.